These 24 T cell receptor beta chains were sequenced from one sample in a study of cytomegalovirus exposure and HLA in healthy donors. Profiling relied on immunoSEQ multiplex PCR, and the TCRdb table lists in-frame clones only, not all of them. The table has approximately 170,000 clones, 85% seen once. The specimen sequenced was PBMCs. These receptors all stem from a young man in good health and CMV-seropositive.

The CDR3 region has the DNA TGTGCCAGCAGTTTAAGCAACACCGGGGAGCTGTTTTTT. This translates into CASSLSNTGELFF. The V gene is TRBV28, the J gene TRBJ2-2; no reliable D call. Trimming shortened V by 2 bases and J by 2 bases, and 3 bases separated the two germline ends. Germline V CDR1 and CDR2: MDHEN, SYDVKM. This CDR3 is built from 13 residues.

The V and J genes are TRBV28 and TRBJ2-1; maybe TRBD2 (6 bases). Germline V gives CDR1 MDHEN, CDR2 SYDVKM. The ends were cut back, 7 bases at V and 4 bases at J, with 17 bases in the middle. CDR3 length equals 15 residues. CDR3: CASNAPGTQYNEQFF. The DNA of the CDR3 is TGTGCCAGCAACGCGCCCGGGACTCAATACAATGAGCAGTTCTTC.

The chain couples TRBV30 to TRBJ2-7, with D tentatively TRBD2 (6 bases). Trimming pared 3 bases from V and 9 bases from J, leaving 27 bases between. CDR1 is GTSNPN, CDR2 SVGIG, per germline (reference sequence). The CDR3 extends over 16 amino acids. DNA of the CDR3: TGTGCCTGGAGATCGACTAGTCCTATTATATTTACGAGGCAGTACTTC. Protein product: CAWRSTSPIIFTRQYF.

This clone was seen only once. This chain uses TRBV6-6 with TRBJ2-7, with a tentative D call TRBD1 (5 bases). Between the trimmed V and J ends, which lost 0 bases and 3 bases, there was a span of 9 bases. CDR3 length: 14 residues. Germline V gene lookup returns CDR1 MNHNY and CDR2 SVGAGI (reference sequence). The CDR3 coding sequence is TGTGCCAGCAGTTACTCTGGGCAGGGCTACGAGCAGTACTTC. Translation: CASSYSGQGYEQYF.

The chain joins TRBV5-1 to TRBJ2-7, with 8 bases lining up with TRBD2. J lost 2 bases, V lost 3 bases, and 10 bases had no gene match. Per the germline V gene, CDR1 is SGHRS and CDR2 is YFSETQ. The CDR3 sequence is 16 residues long. The CDR3 DNA reads as TGCGCCAGCAGCTCAGGGCCCGGGGGGGCGGCCTACGAGCAGTACTTC. Protein product: CASSSGPGGAAYEQYF.

This clone is a singleton in its sample. The chain carries TRBV7-3 and TRBJ2-3; maybe TRBD2 (7 bases). V lost 3 bases and J lost 5, with 15 bases in between. CDR3 length equals 15 residues. Germline V CDR1 and CDR2: SGHTA, FQGTGA. CDR3 DNA: TGTGCCAGCAGCTTCGCGGGGGCTCGTGTAGATACGCAGTATTTT. It is translated as CASSFAGARVDTQYF.

The chain employs TRBV14 and TRBJ1-2; 9 nucleotides match TRBD1. The CDR3 is made up of 13 amino acids. The germline gives CDR1 SGHDN, CDR2 FVKESK. The V and J ends lost 4 bases and 8 bases, in that order; junction bases with no gene match: 5. The CDR3 loop is CASSPGTGRGYTF. Here the CDR3 DNA reads TGTGCCAGCAGCCCCGGGACAGGGAGAGGCTACACCTTC.

J is TRBJ2-3 and V is TRBV5-6, with TRBD2 matching over 10 bases. The germline V gene has CDR1 SGHDT and CDR2 YYEEEE. The CDR3 totals 16 residues. The ends lost 5 bases at V and 2 bases at J; junction bases unmatched: 8. The CDR3 sequence is CASRDGTSDYTDTQYF. CDR3 DNA: TGTGCCAGCAGGGACGGGACTAGCGATTACACAGATACGCAGTATTTT. Combining the CDR3 with reference TRBV5-6 and TRBJ2-3 gives the whole variable domain DAGVTQSPTHLIKTRGQQVTLRCSPKSGHDTVSWYQQALGQGPQFIFQYYEEEERQRGNFPDRFSGHQFPNYSSELNVNALLLGDSALYLCASRDGTSDYTDTQYFGPGTRLTVL.

V usage is TRBV11-2 and J usage is TRBJ2-3, with D unclear. This CDR3 spans 15 amino acids. V was shortened by 1 base and J by 4 bases, with 12 bases between the two germline ends. The germline CDR1 and CDR2 sequences are SGHAT and FQNNGV. In DNA, the CDR3 is TGTGCCAGCAGCTTAGGGTGGGCAGGCCCAGATACGCAGTATTTT. Translating it yields CASSLGWAGPDTQYF.

The chain employs TRBV28 and TRBJ1-1; D call uncertain. V lost 7 bases to trimming and J lost 3 bases, with 18 bases between them. The CDR3 consists of 15 residues. CDR1 is MDHEN, CDR2 SYDVKM, per germline. CDR3 sequence (DNA): TGTGCCAGCATCAAATGGTTGGCTCTCGACACTGAAGCTTTCTTT. This encodes CASIKWLALDTEAFF.

The chain links TRBV7-3 to TRBJ2-6; a possible D gene is TRBD1 (6 bases). V lost 3 bases and J 0 bases, leaving 12 bases between the germline ends. This CDR3 contains 17 residues. The germline V gene has CDR1 SGHTA and CDR2 FQGTGA. The CDR3 spells CASSFSGTSSGANVLTF. CDR3 coding DNA: TGTGCCAGCAGCTTCTCCGGGACAAGCTCTGGGGCCAACGTCCTGACTTTC.

V gene TRBV29-1 combines with J gene TRBJ2-7; the match to TRBD2 covers 12 bases. Per germline, CDR1 SQVTM and CDR2 ANQGSEA. After removal of 7 bases from V and 6 bases from J, the junction contained 7 bases not matched to a gene. This CDR3 spans 13 amino acids. CDR3 DNA sequence: TGCAGCGCAAGACTAGCGGGAGAGAGCGAGCAGTACTTC. It specifies CSARLAGESEQYF.

This clone has more than one count but fewer than ten. V and J are TRBV6-1 and TRBJ2-5, with 8 bases fitting TRBD2. Unmatched junction bases numbered 10, after V lost 3 bases and J lost 7 bases. The CDR3 is made up of 15 amino acids. CDR1 and CDR2 from the germline V gene are MNHNS and SASEGT. The DNA for the CDR3 is TGTGCCAGCAGTGATTTCCGGCGGGAGGATGGGACCCAGTACTTC. Protein product: CASSDFRREDGTQYF.

This rearrangement joins TRBV7-9 to TRBJ1-1; TRBD1 agrees at 7 bases. The germline V gene encodes CDR1 SEHNR and CDR2 FQNEAQ (reference sequence). Germline trimming cut 6 bases from V and 6 bases from J; bases unmatched to any gene: 10. The CDR3 consists of 14 residues. DNA of the CDR3: TGTGCCAGCAGGACCGGGACAGACGCTCCTGAAGCTTTCTTT. Its translation: CASRTGTDAPEAFF.

As DNA, the CDR3 is TGTGCCTGGTCCGGGACACCCTATGGCTACACCTTC. Translated: CAWSGTPYGYTF. The chain recombines TRBV30 with TRBJ1-2; perhaps TRBD1 as D (6 bases). The CDR3 consists of 12 residues. Trimming cost V 5 bases and J 4 bases, with 11 bases left between them. Germline lookup yields CDR1 GTSNPN and CDR2 SVGIG (reference sequence).

This clone was counted a single time. The chain uses TRBV6-6 and TRBJ2-7; D is unclear. The germline V gene encodes CDR1 MNHNY and CDR2 SVGAGI (reference sequence). This CDR3 is 13 amino acids long. Trimming took off 0 bases at V and 4 bases at J, with 7 bases between the two ends. The CDR3 DNA sequence: TGTGCCAGCAGTTACTCTCTGGCTTACGAGCAGTACTTC. Translated, it gives CASSYSLAYEQYF.

This chain connects TRBV7-9 to TRBJ2-3, with 8 nucleotides matching TRBD2. The CDR3 extends over 14 amino acids. Germline V gives CDR1 SEHNR, CDR2 FQNEAQ (reference sequence). V lost 3 bases, J lost 4 bases, and 3 bases stayed unmatched. The CDR3 reads CASSFLGGADTQYF. The CDR3 bases are TGTGCCAGCAGCTTTCTCGGGGGGGCAGATACGCAGTATTTT.

The CDR3 region is CASSLEPYEQYF. The CDR3 bases are TGCGCCAGCAGCTTGGAGCCGTACGAGCAGTACTTC. This rearrangement joins TRBV5-1 to TRBJ2-7; D call uncertain. The germline V gene encodes CDR1 SGHRS and CDR2 YFSETQ. The CDR3 length is 12 residues. Trimming stripped 0 bases from V and 4 bases from J, with 5 bases between.

This chain connects TRBV5-1 to TRBJ2-6, with unresolved D. CDR1 SGHRS and CDR2 YFSETQ come from the germline V gene. Trimming took off 0 bases at V and 0 bases at J, with 7 bases between the two ends. The CDR3 sequence is 16 residues long. The CDR3 is CASSLGPSSGANVLTF. CDR3 nucleotides: TGCGCCAGCAGCTTGGGTCCCAGCTCTGGGGCCAACGTCCTGACTTTC. The whole variable domain, remainder taken from reference TRBV5-1 and TRBJ2-6, is KAGVTQTPRYLIKTRGQQVTLSCSPISGHRSVSWYQQTPGQGLQFLFEYFSETQRNKGNFPGRFSGRQFSNSRSEMNVSTLELGDSALYLCASSLGPSSGANVLTFGAGSRLTVL.

This chain uses TRBV9 with TRBJ1-1; possibly TRBD1 for D (6 bases). This CDR3 contains 15 residues. Germline V gene lookup returns CDR1 SGDLS and CDR2 YYNGEE. Trimming left V 7 bases short and J 3 bases short, with 19 bases between. The CDR3 protein is CASEGVAGGYTEAFF. As DNA, the CDR3 is TGTGCCAGCGAGGGGGTCGCCGGGGGGTACACTGAAGCTTTCTTT.

The chain joins TRBV30 to TRBJ2-1, with 8 bases fitting TRBD1. This CDR3 has 17 amino acids. J gave up 3 bases and V 3 bases, and 13 bases lay outside the gene matches. CDR1 and CDR2 (germline): GTSNPN, SVGIG (reference sequence). The DNA for the CDR3 is TGTGCCTGGAGGGAGGGGTATCGGGACAGGCACTACAATGAGCAGTTCTTC. It specifies CAWREGYRDRHYNEQFF.

This chain uses TRBV6-5 with TRBJ2-3, with 8 bases aligning to TRBD2. J gave up 3 bases and V 5 bases, and 4 bases lay outside the gene matches. The CDR3 is 14 residues long. Germline V gene lookup returns CDR1 MNHEY and CDR2 SVGAGI. The DNA of the CDR3 is TGTGCCAGCAGTACGGGGGGGCCTACAGATACGCAGTATTTT. Encoded protein: CASSTGGPTDTQYF.

V and J are TRBV7-9 and TRBJ2-5; TRBD1 matches at 9 bases. This CDR3 comprises 14 residues. V lost 5 bases and J lost 4; bases outside the gene matches: 5. Germline CDR1 SEHNR, CDR2 FQNEAQ (reference sequence). CDR3 bases: TGTGCCAGCAGCCAACTGGGACAGGGAGAGACCCAGTACTTC. The encoded protein is CASSQLGQGETQYF.

J is TRBJ2-1 and V is TRBV2; 11 nucleotides align to TRBD2. V lost 10 bases and J lost 2; bases outside the gene matches: 4. Germline CDR1 SNHLY, CDR2 FYNNEI. This CDR3 region has 14 residues. CDR3 DNA: TGTGCCATCGGGACTAGCGGCGCCTACAATGAGCAGTTCTTC. This gives the protein CAIGTSGAYNEQFF.